This record looks at one T cell receptor (beta chain) sequence and its context. This specimen comes from a study of radiotherapy plus CTLA-4 blockade in lung cancer. Clones were read by immunoSEQ multiplex PCR, and TCRdb kept only the in-frame ones, dropping some. In the table there are roughly 80,000 clones, around 76% of which are singletons. Trimming shortened V by 2 bases and J by 7 bases, and 8 bases separated the two germline ends. Germline CDR1 reads SGHAT; CDR2 reads FQNNGV. The CDR3 extends over 13 amino acids. This receptor was taken from a human donor with non-small cell lung cancer who had a partial response to radiotherapy plus ipilimumab. Some clones in this sample may be carry-over from other donors' samples. The chain links TRBV11-2 to TRBJ2-2, with D possibly being TRBD2 (5 bases). This sample comprised peripheral blood, obtained from a patient treated with radiotherapy plus ipilimumab. The CDR3 loop reads CASSLSGFGELFF. The CDR3 region has the DNA TGTGCCAGCAGCTTATCGGGGTTCGGGGAGCTGTTTTTT.